The 27 T cell receptor beta chains presented below share a single source sample, sequenced in a study of blood T cell repertoires in COVID-19. The assay was immunoSEQ multiplex PCR, and TCRdb's table has in-frame clones only and misses some. The sample consists of about 160,000 clones, roughly 91% of them appearing once. Sequenced material: peripheral blood. The receptors here all came from a man aged 18-30 years with acute or convalescent COVID-19.

Points on this clone: The junction does not match germline at one end; this may be a read error. This chain links TRBV18 with TRBJ2-1; 8 bases map to TRBD1. This CDR3 comprises 16 residues. The germline V gene encodes CDR1 KGHSH and CDR2 LQKENI. This CDR3 reads CASSPHQQGALNEQFF. The CDR3 DNA follows: TGTGCCAGCTCACCCCACCAGCAGGGGGCCTTGAATGAACAGTTCTTC.

Concerning this clone itself: At one end the junction does not follow the germline gene, possibly because of a read error. The chain couples TRBV18 to TRBJ1-4; TRBD1 matches at 7 bases. Germline assignment: CDR1 KGHSH and CDR2 LQKENI. There are 14 residues in the CDR3. CDR3 loop: CASSPQGSNEKLFF. The CDR3 nucleotides read TGTGCCAGCTCGCCACAGGGGTCTAATGAAAAACTGTTTTTT.

V and J are TRBV5-1 and TRBJ1-6; 8 nucleotides agree with TRBD1. The germline gives CDR1 SGHRS, CDR2 YFSETQ. With V trimmed by 4 bases and J by 9 bases, 9 bases remained unmatched. CDR3 size: 15 residues. The CDR3 protein is CASSPQGQEISPLHF. Written as DNA, the CDR3 is TGCGCCAGCAGCCCTCAGGGACAGGAGATTTCACCCCTCCACTTT. The complete variable domain, with remaining parts taken from reference TRBV5-1 and TRBJ1-6, reads KAGVTQTPRYLIKTRGQQVTLSCSPISGHRSVSWYQQTPGQGLQFLFEYFSETQRNKGNFPGRFSGRQFSNSRSEMNVSTLELGDSALYLCASSPQGQEISPLHFGNGTRLTVT.

The chain has TRBV29-1 and TRBJ1-1; 8 nucleotides agree with TRBD1. The CDR3 runs to 13 residues. V lost 6 bases to trimming and J lost 1 base; unmatched junction nucleotides: 4. Per germline, CDR1 SQVTM and CDR2 ANQGSEA. The CDR3: CSVRTGSNTEAFF. The CDR3 bases are TGCAGCGTGAGGACAGGGTCGAACACTGAAGCTTTCTTT.

The CDR3 DNA sequence: TGTGCCAGTAGTATAGATATTAATAGGAACACTGAAGCTTTCTTT. Residues: CASSIDINRNTEAFF. This chain links TRBV19 with TRBJ1-1; D gene unclear. Between the trimmed V and J ends, which lost 0 bases and 1 base, there was a span of 9 bases. Germline V gene lookup returns CDR1 LNHDA and CDR2 SQIVND (reference sequence). The CDR3 length is 15 residues.

The chain recombines TRBV9 with TRBJ2-7, with 8 nucleotides matching TRBD1. V was pared by 2 bases and J by 2 bases, with 3 bases of the junction left unmatched. The CDR3 is made up of 14 amino acids. CDR1 and CDR2 (germline): SGDLS, YYNGEE. CDR3 nucleotide sequence: TGTGCCAGCAGCGTTGGACAGGGTCCCTACGAGCAGTACTTC. Protein product: CASSVGQGPYEQYF.

The chain joins TRBV25-1 to TRBJ1-5; 9 positions agree with TRBD1. Trimming cost V 2 bases and J 7 bases; bases outside gene matches: 0. Germline CDR1 reads MGHDK; CDR2 reads SYGVNS. The CDR3 length is 13 residues. CDR3 bases: TGTGCCAGCAGTGAAGGGACAGGGCAGCCCCAGCATTTT. It yields the protein CASSEGTGQPQHF.

The V and J genes are TRBV29-1 and TRBJ2-1; D perhaps matches TRBD2 (6 bases). V dropped 3 bases and J dropped 1 base, with 7 bases sitting between them. In germline, CDR1 is SQVTM, CDR2 ANQGSEA. This CDR3 region has 13 residues. In DNA, the CDR3 is TGCAGCGTTGACGGGGGATCCTACAATGAGCAGTTCTTC. It encodes CSVDGGSYNEQFF.

The sample holds a few counts of this clone. The chain combines TRBV6-2 or TRBV6-3 with TRBJ1-1; D is perhaps TRBD1 (5 bases). Trimming shortened V by 2 bases and J by 0 bases, and 7 bases separated the two germline ends. CDR3 length: 14 residues. Germline V gene data show CDR1 as MNHEY and CDR2 as SVGEGT. The CDR3 here is CASSYQGMNTEAFF. Here the CDR3 DNA reads TGTGCCAGCAGTTACCAGGGTATGAACACTGAAGCTTTCTTT.

V gene TRBV18 combines with J gene TRBJ1-2; the match to TRBD1 covers 8 bases. Trimming removed 6 bases from V and 3 bases from J; junction bases left unmatched: 15. Germline V lookup: CDR1 KGHSH, CDR2 LQKENI. The CDR3 contains 17 residues. The DNA for the CDR3 is TGTGCCAGCTCCCGATCCCTCGAGACAGGGGTGGACTATGGCTACACCTTC. Encoded protein: CASSRSLETGVDYGYTF.

V usage is TRBV6-5 and J usage is TRBJ2-5; D may be TRBD1 (7 bases). The CDR3 has 16 amino acids. V lost 0 bases and J lost 5, with 16 bases in between. The germline V gene has CDR1 MNHEY and CDR2 SVGAGI. The CDR3 bases are TGTGCCAGCAGTTACTCGATAGGGGGCCGGGGGGAGACCCAGTACTTC. It yields the protein CASSYSIGGRGETQYF.

The chain carries TRBV6-5 and TRBJ1-4, with TRBD1 matching over 7 bases. The V gene's germline CDR1 is MNHEY and CDR2 SVGAGI. This CDR3 spans 14 amino acids. Unmatched junction bases numbered 4, after V lost 6 bases and J lost 3 bases. The CDR3 reads CASRLGGSNEKLFF. In DNA form, the CDR3 reads TGTGCCAGCAGGCTAGGGGGCTCTAATGAAAAACTGTTTTTT.

The rearrangement uses TRBV10-3 and TRBJ2-2; D might be TRBD2 (6 bases). The ends were cut back, 7 bases at V and 4 bases at J, with 19 bases in the middle. The V gene's germline CDR1 is ENHRY and CDR2 SYGVKD. This CDR3 spans 16 amino acids. CDR3 sequence (DNA): TGTGCCATCAATGCGGGGCCCGCGACGGGCACCGGGGAGCTGTTTTTT. Protein: CAINAGPATGTGELFF.

The chain recombines TRBV10-1 with TRBJ2-1; 11 positions agree with TRBD2. This CDR3 has 16 amino acids. The germline V gene has CDR1 WNHNN and CDR2 SYGVQD (reference sequence). Unmatched junction bases numbered 8, after V lost 6 bases and J lost 4 bases. CDR3 sequence: CASRPDLAGGYNEQFF. The CDR3 coding sequence is TGCGCCAGCAGGCCCGATCTAGCGGGAGGTTACAATGAGCAGTTCTTC.

J is TRBJ1-6 and V is TRBV19; 8 positions agree with TRBD1. Germline CDR1 LNHDA, CDR2 SQIVND (reference sequence). J was trimmed by 8 bases and V by 8 bases; bases with no gene match: 5. The CDR3 totals 13 residues. The DNA of the CDR3 is TGTGCCAGTGGACAGGGTATACATTCACCCCTCCACTTT. This gives the protein CASGQGIHSPLHF.

This sequence joins TRBV15 and TRBJ1-4; 8 bases fit TRBD1. The V gene's germline CDR1 is LNHNV and CDR2 YYDKDF (reference sequence). This CDR3 is built from 14 residues. The J segment lost 5 bases and the V segment lost 6 bases, leaving 5 bases of the junction unmatched. The CDR3 nucleotides are TGTGCCACCAGAACAGGGGGAGCGAATGAAAAACTGTTTTTT. It is translated as CATRTGGANEKLFF.

The chain combines TRBV5-4 with TRBJ1-2; 7 bases map to TRBD1. The V and J ends lost 5 bases and 3 bases, in that order; junction bases with no gene match: 4. CDR1 SGHNT and CDR2 YYREEE come from the germline V gene (reference sequence). The CDR3 has 13 residues. CDR3 sequence (DNA): TGTGCCAGCAGAACTGACAGGGACTATGGCTACACCTTC. Amino acid sequence: CASRTDRDYGYTF. Combining the CDR3 with reference TRBV5-4 and TRBJ1-2 gives the whole variable domain ETGVTQSPTHLIKTRGQQVTLRCSSQSGHNTVSWYQQALGQGPQFIFQYYREEENGRGNFPPRFSGLQFPNYSSELNVNALELDDSALYLCASRTDRDYGYTFGSGTRLTVV.

The J gene is TRBJ2-1, the V gene TRBV9, with D maybe TRBD1 (6 bases). The V end was cut by 4 bases, the J end by 2 bases, with 16 bases between. The CDR3 extends over 16 amino acids. Germline V gene lookup returns CDR1 SGDLS and CDR2 YYNGEE. CDR3 protein: CASSLLGHDPYNEQFF. CDR3 nucleotides: TGTGCCAGCAGCCTATTGGGACATGATCCCTACAATGAGCAGTTCTTC.

The V call is TRBV6-5, the J call TRBJ1-2, with D tentatively TRBD1 (5 bases). Per the germline V gene, CDR1 is MNHEY and CDR2 is SVGAGI. CDR3 size: 13 residues. V was shortened by 2 bases and J by 3 bases, with 7 bases between the two germline ends. The CDR3 reads CASSYTGDYGYTF. The CDR3 nucleotides read TGTGCCAGCAGTTACACAGGAGACTATGGCTACACCTTC.

The chain uses TRBV7-9 and TRBJ1-2; TRBD1 might be the D (6 bases). Germline values: CDR1 SEHNR, CDR2 FQNEAQ (reference sequence). This CDR3 is built from 16 residues. V was trimmed by 7 bases and J by 2 bases, leaving 20 bases between them. CDR3 amino acids: CASTKLLGAPNYGYTF. The CDR3 DNA is TGTGCCAGCACCAAGTTATTGGGGGCCCCGAACTATGGCTACACCTTC.

The chain uses TRBV7-9 and TRBJ1-3; TRBD1 aligns across 9 bases. The germline V gene has CDR1 SEHNR and CDR2 FQNEAQ (reference sequence). The ends lost 2 bases at V and 0 bases at J; junction bases unmatched: 5. The CDR3 length is 17 residues. Here the CDR3 reads CASSLRTGEYSGNTIYF. CDR3 nucleotide sequence: TGTGCCAGCAGCTTAAGGACAGGGGAGTACTCTGGAAACACCATATATTTT. The whole variable domain, remainder taken from reference TRBV7-9 and TRBJ1-3, is DTGVSQNPRHKITKRGQNVTFRCDPISEHNRLYWYRQTLGQGPEFLTYFQNEAQLEKSRLLSDRFSAERPKGSFSTLEIQRTEQGDSAMYLCASSLRTGEYSGNTIYFGEGSWLTVV.

V is TRBV7-9 and J is TRBJ1-1; 8 nucleotides line up with TRBD1. CDR1 SEHNR and CDR2 FQNEAQ come from the germline V gene (reference sequence). The junction had 6 bases not matched to a gene; V was cut back by 1 base and J by 8 bases. The CDR3 is made up of 14 amino acids. The CDR3: CASSLGGQATEAFF. The CDR3 DNA sequence: TGTGCCAGCAGCTTAGGGGGACAGGCGACCGAAGCTTTCTTT.

V and J are TRBV3-1 (or the pseudogene TRBV3-2) and TRBJ2-1, with 16 bases fitting TRBD2. Germline V gene lookup returns CDR1 LGHDT and CDR2 YNNKEL (reference sequence). The V gene end was trimmed by 5 bases and the J gene end by 7 bases; junction bases not matched to a gene: 8. CDR3 length: 17 amino acids. The CDR3 DNA sequence: TGTGCCAGCAGCTATCGGGGACTAGCGGGGGGGCGGAATGAGCAGTTCTTC. This codes for CASSYRGLAGGRNEQFF.

The chain combines TRBV9 with TRBJ1-2; TRBD1 matches 11 bases. This CDR3 is 16 amino acids long. The ends lost 2 bases at V and 1 base at J; junction bases unmatched: 4. The germline V gene has CDR1 SGDLS and CDR2 YYNGEE. CDR3 region: CASSVGQGVDNYGYTF. In DNA, the CDR3 is TGTGCCAGCAGCGTGGGACAGGGGGTCGATAACTATGGCTACACCTTC.

The gene calls are TRBV7-6 and TRBJ2-1, with 12 positions matching TRBD2. The CDR3 loop spans 16 amino acids. Germline assignment: CDR1 SGHVS and CDR2 FNYEAQ. V shed 3 bases and J 5 bases; nucleotides not matched to a gene: 5. The chain's CDR3 is CASSFSSGGGNNEQFF. CDR3 DNA sequence: TGTGCCAGCAGCTTTTCTAGCGGGGGGGGGAACAATGAGCAGTTCTTC.

This chain links TRBV19 with TRBJ1-1; D is uncertain. CDR1 LNHDA and CDR2 SQIVND come from the germline V gene (reference sequence). V was pared by 8 bases and J by 7 bases, with 8 bases between. The CDR3 runs to 10 residues. Here the CDR3 DNA reads TGTGCCAGTTGGAGGAGTGAAGCTTTCTTT. Its translation is CASWRSEAFF.

The chain employs TRBV21-1 and TRBJ2-4; the table's TRBD1 call for D was not verified on the DNA. TRBV21-1 is a documented pseudogene. The CDR3 is made up of 19 amino acids. In nucleotides, the CDR3 is TGTGCCAGCAGCAAAGGAGGGACAGCTTTCCGTCCGTGCAAAAACATTCAGTACTTC. This gives the protein CASSKGGTAFRPCKNIQYF.